This TCR beta chain comes out of a study of T cells expressing NK-cell markers. Study in general: Sorted T-cell subsets CD3+CD56+NKG2C+, CD3+CD56+NKG2C- and CD3+CD56-NKG2C+ were TCR beta-sequenced. HCMV seropositivity marked seven of the eight sequenced donors; one was seronegative. Study results and limitations: The contribution of dominant NKG2C+ clonotypes to CD8+ T cells in roughly six donors was about 1.0-8%.

Template switching by 5'RACE with UMIs generated the TCR beta cDNA. TCRdb re-called the 5' RACE reads and catalogs CDR3 proteins one per entry, DNA excluded. The data include about 550,000 distinct CDR3 sequences; the top ten clones carry approximately 3.6%. Points on this clonotype: Its antigen is undetermined.

CDR1 and CDR2 from the germline V gene are DFQATT and SNEGSKA (reference sequence). This CDR3 comprises 16 residues. This clonotype was obtained from a man aged 18 to 29 in good health. V is TRBV20-1 and J is TRBJ2-6; absent DNA, TCRdb's TRBD2 call cannot be checked. Sequencing was performed on blood T cells: a sorted CD56 or NKG2C T cell subset, CD4+ or CD8+ T cells, or bulk PBMC T cells (not recorded which). The CDR3 sequence is CSARGRASSGANVLTF.